The TCR beta chain under discussion was sequenced for a study of blood T cell repertoires in COVID-19. Study summary: The United States, Italy and Spain provided the acute and convalescent COVID-19 samples. The analysed material was cDNA or gDNA that came from T cells, B-cell-depleted T cells, or PBMCs.

As originally analysed: Reference gene primer amplification in the assay estimated nucleated cell counts. Profiled with immunoSEQ multiplex PCR; TCRdb holds only in-frame clones, not every one. D and trimming come from the DNA, and the V and J calls and clone size come from that table. The repertoire holds more than 95,000 clones, with about 70% as singletons. Concerning this clone: The same CDR3 also results from other DNA sequences found in this sample.

The CDR3 extends over 16 amino acids. The V segment lost 1 base and the J segment 2 bases; nucleotides outside the gene matches: 4. Germline V gene sequence: CDR1 SGHDT, CDR2 YYEEEE. Sequenced sample: peripheral blood. This chain uses TRBV5-6 with TRBJ2-2; the match to TRBD2 covers 8 bases. This clonotype was sampled from a man in his fifties or sixties with acute or convalescent COVID-19. The CDR3 region has the DNA TGTGCCAGCAGCTTGCTAGCGGGCGCAAACACCGGGGAGCTGTTTTTT. It translates to CASSLLAGANTGELFF. Together with reference TRBV5-6 and TRBJ2-2, the CDR3 gives the full variable domain: DAGVTQSPTHLIKTRGQQVTLRCSPKSGHDTVSWYQQALGQGPQFIFQYYEEEERQRGNFPDRFSGHQFPNYSSELNVNALLLGDSALYLCASSLLAGANTGELFFGEGSRLTVL.